These 10 T cell receptor beta chains were all obtained from the same sample, sequenced in a study of T cells after somatic rescue of genetic block. TCRdb keeps only in-frame clones here, not all; method: immunoSEQ multiplex PCR. The table has 110,000 or so clones, around nine tenths seen once. Sequencing was carried out using peripheral blood mononuclear cells (PBMCs). Source of these receptors: a woman aged 18-30 years.

The rearrangement links TRBV5-1 to TRBJ2-1; 11 bases fit TRBD1. CDR3 length equals 16 residues. Germline V CDR1 and CDR2: SGHRS, YFSETQ. With V trimmed by 3 bases and J by 6 bases, 8 bases remained unmatched. In DNA form, the CDR3 reads TGCGCCAGCAGCTACGGACAGGGGGCTAACTTCAATGAGCAGTTCTTC. Translating it yields CASSYGQGANFNEQFF.

This rearrangement joins TRBV19 to TRBJ2-6; perhaps TRBD2 as D (6 bases). The CDR3 length is 16 residues. V shed 4 bases and J shed 2 bases, with 12 bases lying between them. The germline V gene has CDR1 LNHDA and CDR2 SQIVND (reference sequence). As DNA, the CDR3 is TGTGCCAGTAGTACCATTGGGGGGACTGGGGCCAACGTCCTGACTTTC. Amino acids: CASSTIGGTGANVLTF.

The V and J genes are TRBV9 and TRBJ2-1; perhaps TRBD2 as D (6 bases). The V end was cut by 0 bases, the J end by 7 bases, with 11 bases between. Germline V gene lookup returns CDR1 SGDLS and CDR2 YYNGEE. The CDR3 runs 14 residues. DNA for the CDR3: TGTGCCAGCAGCGTAGGAGGAGGGGAGAATGAGCAGTTCTTC. Its translation: CASSVGGGENEQFF.

The chain combines TRBV2 with TRBJ1-2; D is perhaps TRBD1 (5 bases). Germline CDR1 SNHLY, CDR2 FYNNEI. The CDR3 is 16 amino acids. V was pared by 0 bases and J by 4 bases, with 15 bases between. CDR3 in amino acids: CASSEALGGYGYGYTF. The CDR3 region has the DNA TGTGCCAGCAGTGAAGCGCTTGGGGGATACGGCTATGGCTACACCTTC.

This rearrangement joins TRBV7-6 to TRBJ2-1, with 13 bases that match TRBD2. CDR1 and CDR2 from the germline V gene are SGHVS and FNYEAQ. The CDR3 spans 16 residues. Germline trimming cut 1 base from V and 8 bases from J; bases unmatched to any gene: 5. CDR3 nucleotides: TGTGCCAGCAGCTTAGAACTAGCGGGGGGGCAAGATGAGCAGTTCTTC. It translates to CASSLELAGGQDEQFF.

V gene TRBV7-2 combines with J gene TRBJ2-3, with D possibly called TRBD1 or TRBD2 (6 bases each). V lost 1 base and J 3 bases, leaving 20 bases between the germline ends. Germline V gives CDR1 SGHTA, CDR2 FQGNSA. This CDR3 spans 18 amino acids. The CDR3, as DNA: TGTGCCAGCAGCTTAGGGGGGGCCGGGTTCGGCGAAACAGATACGCAGTATTTT. Translation: CASSLGGAGFGETDTQYF.

The chain combines TRBV5-1 with TRBJ1-4, with D tentatively TRBD1 (5 bases). Trimming removed 7 bases at V and 4 bases at J, with 20 bases between. Germline CDR1 and CDR2: SGHRS and YFSETQ. The CDR3 length is 16 residues. CDR3 in DNA: TGCGCCAGCGCCCCCAGCGTTGGGGGTGGTAATGAAAAACTGTTTTTT. Translated: CASAPSVGGGNEKLFF.

Notes on this clone: One end of the junction is discordant with germline, which a read error may explain. The chain links TRBV30 to TRBJ2-7; D not certain. This CDR3 contains 12 residues. Germline assignment: CDR1 GTSNPN and CDR2 SVGIG (reference sequence). For the CDR3, the DNA is TGTGCCTGGAGCTCACTGCCGTGGGCATGCAAGTTC. It is translated as CAWSSLPWACKF.

V usage is TRBV18 and J usage is TRBJ1-4; D gene uncertain. The V end was cut by 3 bases, the J end by 7 bases, with 18 bases between. This CDR3 has 16 residues. Germline V gene sequence: CDR1 KGHSH, CDR2 LQKENI. The CDR3 nucleotides read TGTGCCAGCTCACCTAACAATGGACCCCCTGTTGAAAAACTGTTTTTT. This sequence encodes CASSPNNGPPVEKLFF. Complete variable domain (other parts from reference TRBV18 and TRBJ1-4): NAGVMQNPRHLVRRRGQEARLRCSPMKGHSHVYWYRQLPEEGLKFMVYLQKENIIDESGMPKERFSAEFPKEGPSILRIQQVVRGDSAAYFCASSPNNGPPVEKLFFGSGTQLSVL.

This sequence joins TRBV5-1 and TRBJ2-1; TRBD1 might be the D (6 bases). CDR1 and CDR2 (germline): SGHRS, YFSETQ. Deletions cut 0 bases from V and 6 bases from J, with 10 bases between. There are 14 residues in the CDR3. The CDR3 nucleotides are TGCGCCAGCAGCTTGGAGGGGGAGCTCAATGAGCAGTTCTTC. It yields the protein CASSLEGELNEQFF. Using reference TRBV5-1 and TRBJ2-1 for the parts outside the CDR3, the full variable domain is KAGVTQTPRYLIKTRGQQVTLSCSPISGHRSVSWYQQTPGQGLQFLFEYFSETQRNKGNFPGRFSGRQFSNSRSEMNVSTLELGDSALYLCASSLEGELNEQFFGPGTRLTVL.